The 6 T cell receptor beta chains below were found in one sample sequenced in a study of T-cell memory formation after mild COVID-19. In TCRdb, the 5' RACE reads were re-called with MiXCR into one record per CDR3 protein. The table has nearly 110,000 distinct CDR3 sequences, around 12% seen once. The specimen sequenced was PBMCs or a T cell subset sorted from them (not recorded which). The receptors originated from an adult woman who had mild COVID-19 (a few samples of this study predate the infection). Cell type and time point are not known.

This clonotype was seen at least ten times. The chain is built from TRBV12-3 or TRBV12-4 and TRBJ2-5; maybe TRBD2 (5 bases). The CDR3 loop spans 13 amino acids. The V end lost 6 bases, the J end lost 3 bases, and 11 bases lay between the germline ends. CDR3 coding DNA: TGTGCCAGCAGGACCGGGGAGAAAGAGACCCAGTACTTC. This encodes CASRTGEKETQYF.

The chain links TRBV4-1 to TRBJ1-4; TRBD1 agrees at 8 bases. Germline lookup yields CDR1 MGHRA and CDR2 YSYEKL. Trimming cost V 1 base and J 7 bases; bases outside gene matches: 14. The CDR3 runs to 18 residues. The chain's CDR3 is CASSQGFYRTGRGEKLFF. CDR3 bases: TGCGCCAGCAGCCAAGGTTTCTACCGGACAGGGCGAGGTGAAAAACTGTTTTTT.

In its sample, this clonotype was seen a few times. This chain's CDR3 is CATSRRTEAFF. Here the CDR3 DNA reads TGTGCCACCAGCAGGCGCACTGAAGCTTTCTTT. The chain employs TRBV15 and TRBJ1-1, with D hard to call. The CDR3 has 11 residues. Germline V gene data show CDR1 as LNHNV and CDR2 as YYDKDF (reference sequence). V lost 3 bases, J lost 4 bases, and 3 bases lay in between.

This chain connects TRBV11-3 to TRBJ2-2, with D uncertain. The CDR3 covers 15 residues. The ends were cut back, 4 bases at V and 4 bases at J, with 13 bases in the middle. Germline V lookup: CDR1 SGHNT, CDR2 YENEEA. CDR3 bases: TGTGCCAGCAGCTCAGACATGCTGCGCACCGGGGAGCTGTTTTTT. Its protein is CASSSDMLRTGELFF.

This sequence joins TRBV7-2 and TRBJ2-3; D is unresolved. Between the trimmed V and J ends, which lost 4 bases and 2 bases, there was a span of 10 bases. The CDR3 runs 14 residues. From germline, CDR1 is SGHTA and CDR2 FQGNSA. CDR3 sequence: CASSSTSLTDTQYF. CDR3 nucleotide sequence: TGTGCCAGCAGCTCTACCTCCCTCACAGATACGCAGTATTTT.

This chain links TRBV20-1 with TRBJ1-1; D gene unclear. Trimming removed 1 base at V and 7 bases at J, with 1 base between. Germline V gene data show CDR1 as DFQATT and CDR2 as SNEGSKA (reference sequence). The CDR3 is 9 amino acids. CDR3 in DNA: TGCAGTGCTAGAGTTGAAGCTTTCTTT. Protein sequence: CSARVEAFF.